These 27 T cell receptor beta chains were sequenced from one sample in a study of blood T cells in healthy people across ages. Using a J-beta primer mix together with a sample-barcoded 5' primer, a second PCR was run for roughly 6 to 12 cycles. TCRdb independently ran MiXCR on the 5' RACE reads; one entry per CDR3 protein. The sample includes around 1,000,000 distinct CDR3 sequences, under 30% seen only once; the top ten take less than 0.85%. These data also formed part of another study, on T cells of mothers and their children.

Source material: blood. These receptors all stem from a girl aged 2 to 10 in good health.

The gene calls are TRBV7-2 and TRBJ2-5; 13 positions match TRBD2. The tail of the sequence fits TRBJ2-1 better, so the J call may be wrong. The CDR3 covers 17 residues. The V gene's germline CDR1 is SGHTA and CDR2 FQGNSA. The CDR3 protein is CASSWGILAGGVNEQFF. DNA of the CDR3: TGTGCCAGCAGCTGGGGGATACTAGCGGGGGGGGTCAATGAGCAGTTCTTC.

The chain recombines TRBV12-3 or TRBV12-4 with TRBJ2-7, with 11 nucleotides matching TRBD2. This CDR3 is built from 14 residues. Germline trimming cut 9 bases from V and 3 bases from J; bases unmatched to any gene: 7. The CDR3, as DNA: TGTGCCAGTCAGGAAGGACTAGCGGGCTACGAGCAGTACTTC. This sequence encodes CASQEGLAGYEQYF.

The chain couples TRBV4-3 to TRBJ2-7; D ambiguous. Germline CDR1 is LGHNA and CDR2 is YSLEER. The CDR3 loop spans 14 amino acids. V gave up 1 base and J gave up 3 bases, with 10 bases separating them. This CDR3 is CASSQGHRSYEQYF. As DNA, the CDR3 is TGCGCCAGCAGCCAAGGCCACAGAAGCTACGAGCAGTACTTC.

This sequence joins TRBV7-2 and TRBJ2-5; TRBD2 matches at 8 bases. Losses at the gene ends were 0 bases for V and 1 base for J; bases not matched to a gene: 13. Germline CDR1 SGHTA, CDR2 FQGNSA. The CDR3 has 19 amino acids. The CDR3 protein is CASSLAGYWEREIQETQYF. In DNA form, the CDR3 reads TGTGCCAGCAGCTTAGCGGGTTATTGGGAGCGGGAGATCCAAGAGACCCAGTACTTC.

The table lists this clonotype with a few counts. The V call is TRBV5-6, the J call TRBJ2-7, with TRBD1 matching over 10 bases. From germline, CDR1 is SGHDT and CDR2 YYEEEE. The CDR3 is made up of 15 amino acids. V dropped 4 bases and J dropped 3; count of bases not matched to a gene: 7. The CDR3 region is CASSRTGTGVYEQYF. The CDR3 nucleotides read TGTGCCAGCAGCAGAACCGGGACAGGGGTCTACGAGCAGTACTTC.

In its sample, this clonotype was seen a few times. An end of the junction does not agree with germline; a read error may underlie this. This chain joins TRBV7-9 and TRBJ1-5; the D is unclear. Germline V gene lookup returns CDR1 SEHNR and CDR2 FQNEAQ (reference sequence). The CDR3 loop spans 12 amino acids. CDR3 DNA: TGTGCCAGCCAGCTTAGCCATCAGCCCCAGCATTTT. This sequence encodes CASQLSHQPQHF.

This clonotype was seen more than once but under ten times. This chain joins TRBV7-3 and TRBJ2-5; no definite D call. The end of the DNA aligns better with TRBJ2-7, so the J call may be wrong. This CDR3 spans 14 amino acids. Looked up from germline, CDR1 is SGHTA and CDR2 is FQGTGA. The CDR3 reads CASSLRKGSYEQYF. Here the CDR3 DNA reads TGTGCCAGCAGCTTAAGGAAGGGAAGCTACGAGCAGTACTTC.

In its sample, this clonotype was seen a few times. The chain links TRBV20-1 to TRBJ2-3; no reliable D call. Per the germline V gene, CDR1 is DFQATT and CDR2 is SNEGSKA (reference sequence). The CDR3 consists of 14 residues. With 6 bases removed from V and 0 bases from J, the gap between germline ends came to 13 bases. As DNA, the CDR3 is TGCAGTGCCCCCAGGACGGCTAGCACAGATACGCAGTATTTT. It yields the protein CSAPRTASTDTQYF.

This clonotype has only a few counts. V and J are TRBV27 and TRBJ1-5; a possible D gene is TRBD1 (6 bases). The CDR3 totals 14 residues. V was pared by 5 bases and J by 3 bases, with 11 bases between. Germline CDR1 is MNHEY and CDR2 is SMNVEV (reference sequence). The CDR3 DNA reads TGTGCCAGCAGTATCACAGGGTACAATCAGCCCCAGCATTTT. Protein: CASSITGYNQPQHF.

A few counts support this clonotype. The J gene is TRBJ1-1, the V gene TRBV5-1; the D is unclear. With 0 bases removed from V and 7 bases from J, the gap between germline ends came to 10 bases. CDR3 size: 13 residues. CDR1 SGHRS and CDR2 YFSETQ come from the germline V gene. The CDR3: CASSLESGYEAFF. The CDR3 DNA reads as TGCGCCAGCAGCTTGGAATCAGGCTATGAAGCTTTCTTT.

V usage is TRBV20-1 and J usage is TRBJ2-7; TRBD2 agrees at 11 bases. Germline V gene data show CDR1 as DFQATT and CDR2 as SNEGSKA (reference sequence). V shed 3 bases and J 7 bases; nucleotides not matched to a gene: 11. The CDR3 is 15 residues long. The CDR3 bases are TGCAGTGCTAGTCCTAGCGGGAGGTGGGAGAGAGAGCAGTACTTC. Translating it yields CSASPSGRWEREQYF.

The chain couples TRBV7-9 to TRBJ1-2, with unresolved D. Per the germline V gene, CDR1 is SEHNR and CDR2 is FQNEAQ (reference sequence). The CDR3 runs to 13 residues. The V gene lost 9 bases and the J gene lost 4 bases, with 15 bases spanning the gap. CDR3 loop: CASRVGSGYGYTF. The CDR3 DNA reads as TGTGCCAGTCGAGTAGGTTCCGGCTATGGCTACACCTTC.

This clonotype has more than one count but fewer than ten. V usage is TRBV6-2 or TRBV6-3 and J usage is TRBJ1-2; D remains ambiguous. This CDR3 has 14 amino acids. The V end was cut by 7 bases, the J end by 0 bases, with 12 bases between. CDR1 MNHEY and CDR2 SVGEGT come from the germline V gene. CDR3 nucleotide sequence: TGTGCCAGCACCCTCTTGCGAACTAACTATGGCTACACCTTC. Amino acid sequence: CASTLLRTNYGYTF.

The chain couples TRBV5-1 to TRBJ2-1, with 9 bases aligning to TRBD2. V trimming: 2 bases; J trimming: 1 base; junction bases outside the gene matches: 4. The CDR3 totals 16 residues. Germline CDR1 and CDR2: SGHRS and YFSETQ. CDR3 protein: CASSFLAGGSYNEQFF. The CDR3 DNA reads as TGCGCCAGCAGCTTCTTGGCGGGAGGGTCCTACAATGAGCAGTTCTTC.

Notes on this clonotype: A junction boundary mismatches the germline segment, possibly from a read error. V and J are TRBV29-1 and TRBJ1-2, with 9 bases matching TRBD1. The CDR3 sequence is 13 residues long. Germline lookup yields CDR1 SQVTM and CDR2 ANQGSEA. The CDR3 region is CGVEGTGHYGYTF. Here the CDR3 DNA reads TGCGGCGTTGAGGGGACAGGGCACTATGGCTACACCTTC.

In this sample, this clonotype turned up a few times. J is TRBJ1-1 and V is TRBV2; tentatively, D is TRBD1 (5 bases). The length of the CDR3 is 12 residues. Germline V gene data show CDR1 as SNHLY and CDR2 as FYNNEI. V was clipped by 10 bases and J by 3 bases, with 12 bases between them. In nucleotides, the CDR3 is TGTGCCATAACGACAGTGCACACTGAAGCTTTCTTT. This gives the protein CAITTVHTEAFF.

This chain connects TRBV13 to TRBJ1-4; 10 positions match TRBD1. This CDR3 is built from 17 residues. The junction had 6 bases not matched to a gene; V was cut back by 2 bases and J by 3 bases. CDR1 and CDR2 (germline): PRHDT, FYEKMQ (reference sequence). The CDR3 region is CASSLSGQGRANEKLFF. The CDR3 coding sequence is TGTGCCAGCAGCTTATCGGGACAGGGGAGGGCTAATGAAAAACTGTTTTTT.

The rearrangement links TRBV20-1 to TRBJ2-5; the match to TRBD1 covers 9 bases. With the DNA end fitting TRBJ2-1 better, the J assignment may be wrong. This CDR3 is built from 19 residues. Germline V gene lookup returns CDR1 DFQATT and CDR2 SNEGSKA (reference sequence). This CDR3 is CSASYRGVGQGYLLDEQFF. The CDR3 DNA reads TGCAGTGCTAGCTACCGGGGGGTAGGACAGGGGTACCTGCTGGATGAGCAGTTCTTC.

The rearrangement uses TRBV3-1 and TRBJ2-2; unclear D gene. V lost 0 bases to trimming and J lost 4 bases, with 9 bases between them. CDR1 is LGHDT, CDR2 YNNKEL, per germline (reference sequence). CDR3 size: 15 residues. CDR3 DNA sequence: TGTGCCAGCAGCCAAGAACCCGATTTCACCGGGGAGCTGTTTTTT. Protein: CASSQEPDFTGELFF.

This clonotype was seen only a few times. V usage is TRBV4-1 and J usage is TRBJ2-1; D not resolved. The CDR3 extends over 13 amino acids. V was pared by 0 bases and J by 4 bases, with 4 bases between. Germline loops: CDR1 MGHRA, CDR2 YSYEKL. The CDR3 coding sequence is TGCGCCAGCAGCCAAGAGGATTACAATGAGCAGTTCTTC. Translated, it gives CASSQEDYNEQFF.

This clonotype was seen a handful of times. V and J are TRBV14 and TRBJ2-5; TRBD2 might be the D (5 bases). Trimming shortened V by 7 bases and J by 11 bases, and 11 bases separated the two germline ends. Germline V gene lookup returns CDR1 SGHDN and CDR2 FVKESK. The CDR3 is 10 amino acids. Here the CDR3 reads CASISREQYF. CDR3 in DNA: TGTGCCAGCATCTCGAGGGAGCAGTACTTC.

CDR3 protein: CSVDLAGDYNEQFF. The CDR3 DNA reads as TGCAGCGTAGATCTAGCGGGGGATTACAATGAGCAGTTCTTC. The rearrangement joins TRBV29-1 to TRBJ2-5; 10 bases are shared with TRBD2. The assigned J gene may be wrong: the sequence end matches TRBJ2-1 better. The CDR3 totals 14 residues. The germline CDR1 and CDR2 sequences are SQVTM and ANQGSEA.

The chain links TRBV11-2 to TRBJ1-4, with no clear D. V was cut by 5 bases and J by 3 bases, with 7 bases left in between. The CDR3 spans 13 residues. CDR1 and CDR2 (germline): SGHAT, FQNNGV. The CDR3 protein is CASSLSANEKLFF. The CDR3 nucleotides are TGTGCCAGCAGCCTCTCTGCTAATGAAAAACTGTTTTTT.

This clonotype has more than one count but fewer than ten. The CDR3 DNA is TGTGCCAGCTCACCAAAAAATCAGCCCCAGCATTTT. It yields the protein CASSPKNQPQHF. V usage is TRBV18 and J usage is TRBJ1-5; D gene ambiguous. Trimming stripped 2 bases from V and 4 bases from J, with 3 bases between. CDR1 and CDR2 from the germline V gene are KGHSH and LQKENI. The CDR3 is made up of 12 amino acids.

The table lists this clonotype with a few counts. The V gene is TRBV7-2, the J gene TRBJ2-5, with TRBD2 identical over 9 bases. The J call may be incorrect, as the DNA end agrees better with TRBJ2-7. Germline V gives CDR1 SGHTA, CDR2 FQGNSA. The CDR3 has 16 residues. Written as DNA, the CDR3 is TGTGCCAGCAGCTTAGTTCCCCTAGCGGGGACCTACGAGCAGTACTTC. It translates to CASSLVPLAGTYEQYF.

There are a few counts of this clonotype. The V call is TRBV11-1, the J call TRBJ2-2; no definite D call. The CDR3 consists of 14 residues. Germline V lookup: CDR1 SGHAT, CDR2 FQDESV (reference sequence). The germline V and J ends were trimmed by 4 bases and 1 base, with 7 bases remaining between them. The CDR3 DNA reads as TGTGCCAGCAGCTCCAGTAGGAACACCGGGGAGCTGTTTTTT. Amino acid sequence: CASSSSRNTGELFF.

The rearrangement joins TRBV4-3 to TRBJ1-2; the match to TRBD1 covers 10 bases. V shed 1 base, J shed 2 bases, and the junction held 4 bases outside the gene matches. This CDR3 is 16 amino acids long. Germline V gene data show CDR1 as LGHNA and CDR2 as YSLEER. The CDR3 reads CASSQVATGGNYGYTF. The CDR3 nucleotides read TGCGCCAGCAGCCAAGTTGCGACAGGGGGCAACTATGGCTACACCTTC.